Listed below are T cell receptor beta chains from one sample, sequenced in a study of blood T cell repertoires in COVID-19. Assay: immunoSEQ multiplex PCR; the TCRdb copy retains only in-frame clones and omits some. In the table there are around 300,000 clones, about 87% of which are singletons. Sample: PBMCs or T cells enriched from blood (not recorded which). The receptors derive from a man aged 25 to 40 who had recovered from COVID-19. Both conserved end residues are part of each CDR3. A D gene is named only where the DNA matches it firmly. Expanded clones are given a class, and other clones once, few, many or no size at all.

j_call: TRBJ1-1
clone_size: once
v_call: TRBV20-1
d_call: TRBD1
cdr3_nt: TGCAGTGCGAGGGACAGGGGGCGAGCTTTCTTT
cdr3_aa: CSARDRGRAFF

j_call: TRBJ2-1
clone_size: -
v_call: TRBV5-6
d_call: -
cdr3_nt: TGTGCCAGCAGCTTGACGGGGGTGAGGTCGAGGCAGTTCTTC
cdr3_aa: CASSLTGVRSRQFF

j_call: TRBJ1-5
clone_size: -
v_call: TRBV15
d_call: TRBD1
cdr3_nt: TGTGCCACCAGCAAGGGGACAGTTCCGAATCAGCCCCAGCATTTT
cdr3_aa: CATSKGTVPNQPQHF

j_call: TRBJ1-2
clone_size: -
v_call: TRBV10-3
d_call: -
cdr3_nt: TGTGCCACGTTAAGTGGGGAAGGGGATGGCTACACCTTC
cdr3_aa: CATLSGEGDGYTF

j_call: TRBJ2-5
clone_size: -
v_call: TRBV24-1
d_call: -
cdr3_nt: TGTGCCACCAGTGATTACAGGGACGCGGAGACCCAGTACTTC
cdr3_aa: CATSDYRDAETQYF

j_call: TRBJ2-7
clone_size: -
v_call: TRBV5-1
d_call: -
cdr3_nt: TGCGCCAGCAGCTTAGACAGATACGAGCAGTACTTC
cdr3_aa: CASSLDRYEQYF

j_call: TRBJ2-5
clone_size: -
v_call: TRBV9
d_call: TRBD2
cdr3_nt: TGTGCCAGCAGCGCTACTAGCGGGGGGGCCTCAGTCTCAGAGACCCAGTACTTC
cdr3_aa: CASSATSGGASVSETQYF

j_call: TRBJ2-1
clone_size: -
v_call: TRBV6-5
d_call: -
cdr3_nt: TGTGCCCTCCAGGGGAACAATAGGCAGTTCTTC
cdr3_aa: CALQGNNRQFF

j_call: TRBJ2-3
clone_size: -
v_call: TRBV5-4
d_call: -
cdr3_nt: TGTGCCAGCAGCTTGGACCAGGGACAAGGTACGCAGTATTTT
cdr3_aa: CASSLDQGQGTQYF

j_call: TRBJ2-1
clone_size: -
v_call: TRBV15
d_call: TRBD2
cdr3_nt: TGTGCCACCAGCTGTGGGGTTGGGGGGGGGCTAGCGGGGTTCTTC
cdr3_aa: CATSCGVGGGLAGFF

j_call: TRBJ1-4
clone_size: once
v_call: TRBV19
d_call: -
cdr3_nt: TGTGCCAGTAGTATCCTAAAGGGACTTAATGAAAAACTGTTTTTT
cdr3_aa: CASSILKGLNEKLFF

j_call: TRBJ2-4
clone_size: -
v_call: TRBV2
d_call: -
cdr3_nt: TGTGCCAGCGGGGCAGGGGTAGCCAAAAACATTCAGTACTTC
cdr3_aa: CASGAGVAKNIQYF

j_call: TRBJ1-2
clone_size: -
v_call: TRBV28
d_call: -
cdr3_nt: TGTGCCAGCAGTTTATTCCCCCGGGGGTCTTCGCGCGACACCTTC
cdr3_aa: CASSLFPRGSSRDTF

j_call: TRBJ2-5
clone_size: -
v_call: TRBV25-1
d_call: -
cdr3_nt: TGTGCCAGCAGTAAAGGGAGTCAAGAGACCCAGTACTTC
cdr3_aa: CASSKGSQETQYF

j_call: TRBJ1-6
clone_size: -
v_call: TRBV7-3
d_call: TRBD1
cdr3_nt: TGTGCCAGCAGCCGACGACAGGGGGAATCACCCCTCCACTTT
cdr3_aa: CASSRRQGESPLHF

j_call: TRBJ2-3
clone_size: -
v_call: TRBV28
d_call: TRBD2
cdr3_nt: TGTGCCAGCAGTTCCCTGGGACTAGCGGGGTATACAGATACGCAGTATTTT
cdr3_aa: CASSSLGLAGYTDTQYF

j_call: TRBJ2-7
clone_size: -
v_call: TRBV5-4
d_call: -
cdr3_nt: TGTGCCAGCAGCTTGGGGGGGGTAGGATCCTACGAGCAGTACTTC
cdr3_aa: CASSLGGVGSYEQYF

j_call: TRBJ2-7
clone_size: -
v_call: TRBV28
d_call: TRBD1
cdr3_nt: TGTGCCAGCAGGGGACAGGGGAGCTCCTACGAGCAGTACTTC
cdr3_aa: CASRGQGSSYEQYF

j_call: TRBJ2-7
clone_size: -
v_call: TRBV27
d_call: TRBD1
cdr3_nt: TGTGCCAGCAGTTTATTAAGCCAGGGGGCTACCTCCTACGAGCAGTACTTC
cdr3_aa: CASSLLSQGATSYEQYF

j_call: TRBJ2-2
clone_size: once
v_call: TRBV11-2
d_call: TRBD1
cdr3_nt: TGTGCCAGCAGCTCCAATTGGGGACAGGGTACCGGGGAGCTGTTTTTT
cdr3_aa: CASSSNWGQGTGELFF